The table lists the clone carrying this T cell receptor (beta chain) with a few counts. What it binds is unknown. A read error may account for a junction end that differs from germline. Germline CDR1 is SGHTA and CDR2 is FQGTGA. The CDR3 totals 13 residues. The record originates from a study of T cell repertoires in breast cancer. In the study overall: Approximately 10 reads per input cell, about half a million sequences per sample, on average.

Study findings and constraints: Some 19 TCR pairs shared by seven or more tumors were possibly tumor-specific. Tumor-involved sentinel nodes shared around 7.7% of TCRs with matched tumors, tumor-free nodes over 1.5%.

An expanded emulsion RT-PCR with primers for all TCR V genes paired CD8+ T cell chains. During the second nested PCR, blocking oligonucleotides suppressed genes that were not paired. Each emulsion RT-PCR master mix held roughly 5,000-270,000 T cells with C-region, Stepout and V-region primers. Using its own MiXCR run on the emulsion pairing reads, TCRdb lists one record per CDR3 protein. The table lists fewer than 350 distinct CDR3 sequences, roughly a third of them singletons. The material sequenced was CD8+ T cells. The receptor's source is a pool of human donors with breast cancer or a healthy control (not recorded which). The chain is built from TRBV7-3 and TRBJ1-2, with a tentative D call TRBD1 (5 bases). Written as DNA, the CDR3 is TGTGCCAGCAGATTAAACGGGGGATATGGATACACCTTC. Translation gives CASRLNGGYGYTF.